The 29 T cell receptor beta chains reported below all come from one sample, sequenced in a study of OX40 agonist ivuxolimab in advanced cancers. Only in-frame clones appear in the TCRdb table, and some are missing; sequencing was by immunoSEQ multiplex PCR. Seen here are fewer than 35,000 clones, about nine tenths observed once, and the top ten hold around 9%. Sequenced here: CD4+ or CD8+ T cells sorted from blood, sampled in a trial of the OX40 agonist ivuxolimab. The receptors shown here come from an adult with an advanced solid tumor such as melanoma, head and neck, liver or kidney cancer.

This chain uses TRBV30 with TRBJ1-1; D unresolved. Germline lookup yields CDR1 GTSNPN and CDR2 SVGIG (reference sequence). The CDR3 consists of 11 residues. V was shortened by 0 bases and J by 10 bases, with 9 bases between the two germline ends. The CDR3 reads CAWSVTERAFF. The CDR3 DNA reads as TGTGCCTGGAGTGTAACGGAACGAGCTTTCTTT.

CDR3 nucleotides: TGTGCCAGCAGTTACCTCGTACTAGCGGATTCCTACGAGCAGTACTTC. This gives the protein CASSYLVLADSYEQYF. The rearrangement links TRBV6-6 to TRBJ2-7; 8 positions match TRBD2. From germline, CDR1 is MNHNY and CDR2 SVGAGI (reference sequence). This CDR3 is 16 amino acids long. With 2 bases clipped from V and 1 base from J, the junction kept 7 bases outside the gene matches.

This clone was observed a single time. This chain uses TRBV19 with TRBJ1-5; 9 bases are shared with TRBD1. The CDR3 consists of 14 residues. The germline CDR1 and CDR2 sequences are LNHDA and SQIVND (reference sequence). Losses at the gene ends were 4 bases for V and 6 bases for J; bases not matched to a gene: 4. In nucleotides, the CDR3 is TGTGCCAGTAGTACCGGGGACAGGGCTCAGCCCCAGCATTTT. It encodes CASSTGDRAQPQHF.

This rearrangement joins TRBV5-1 to TRBJ2-5; D is possibly TRBD2 (6 bases). V lost 2 bases and J lost 5, with 16 bases in between. This CDR3 comprises 15 residues. Germline assignment: CDR1 SGHRS and CDR2 YFSETQ. The CDR3 sequence: CASSFVLARRETQYF. The CDR3 DNA sequence: TGCGCCAGCAGCTTCGTTCTAGCGAGACGGGAGACCCAGTACTTC.

The CDR3 sequence is CASSSLNNSGMLYEQFF. The CDR3 nucleotides read TGCGCCAGCAGCTCCCTGAACAATAGCGGGATGTTGTATGAGCAGTTCTTC. The J gene is TRBJ2-1, the V gene TRBV5-1; TRBD2 aligns across 8 bases. V gave up 3 bases and J gave up 8 bases; unmatched junction bases: 16. CDR1 and CDR2 from the germline V gene are SGHRS and YFSETQ. This CDR3 region has 17 residues.

This chain links TRBV6-1 with TRBJ2-3; the D gene could be TRBD1 or TRBD2 (5 bases each). Germline CDR1 MNHNS, CDR2 SASEGT. V was clipped by 2 bases and J by 6 bases, with 15 bases between them. The CDR3 covers 15 residues. This CDR3 is CASSEWKGWGDTQYF. CDR3 nucleotides: TGTGCCAGCAGTGAATGGAAGGGTTGGGGGGATACGCAGTATTTT.

This clone was recorded a few times. The chain links TRBV19 to TRBJ1-5; 9 nucleotides line up with TRBD1. This CDR3 spans 17 amino acids. Germline CDR1 and CDR2: LNHDA and SQIVND (reference sequence). Losses at the gene ends were 0 bases for V and 2 bases for J; bases not matched to a gene: 5. In nucleotides, the CDR3 is TGTGCCAGTAGTATAGACCCCCGGACAGGGGGCAATCAGCCCCAGCATTTT. Protein sequence: CASSIDPRTGGNQPQHF.

This chain joins TRBV7-2 and TRBJ1-3; D unresolved. The ends were cut back, 5 bases at V and 0 bases at J, with 8 bases in the middle. Looked up from germline, CDR1 is SGHTA and CDR2 is FQGNSA. The CDR3 consists of 14 residues. The CDR3 DNA reads as TGTGCCAGCAGCGGGTACATCTCTGGAAACACCATATATTTT. This translates into CASSGYISGNTIYF.

This rearrangement joins TRBV6-6 to TRBJ2-1, with 9 nucleotides matching TRBD2. The CDR3 extends over 15 amino acids. Germline V lookup: CDR1 MNHNY, CDR2 SVGAGI (reference sequence). The J segment lost 0 bases and the V segment lost 6 bases, leaving 3 bases of the junction unmatched. CDR3 protein: CASSFSGSSYNEQFF. CDR3 sequence (DNA): TGTGCCAGCAGCTTTAGCGGGAGCTCCTACAATGAGCAGTTCTTC.

This sequence joins TRBV6-5 and TRBJ1-1; TRBD1 is a possible D gene (5 bases). With 5 bases removed from V and 0 bases from J, the gap between germline ends came to 13 bases. Germline V gene sequence: CDR1 MNHEY, CDR2 SVGAGI. This CDR3 is built from 15 residues. DNA of the CDR3: TGTGCCAGCAGTCTTGACAGTAACCTGAACACTGAAGCTTTCTTT. This encodes CASSLDSNLNTEAFF.

This chain connects TRBV11-3 to TRBJ2-7; tentative D call: TRBD2 (6 bases). Germline CDR1 and CDR2: SGHNT and YENEEA. The V end lost 5 bases, the J end lost 0 bases, and 11 bases lay between the germline ends. This CDR3 comprises 14 residues. The CDR3 region is CASSKDGSSYEQYF. CDR3 DNA: TGTGCCAGCAGCAAAGACGGGAGCTCCTACGAGCAGTACTTC.

Only one count was recorded for this clone. This rearrangement joins TRBV5-4 to TRBJ1-1, with 10 bases lining up with TRBD1. Trimming at V came to 3 bases and at J to 8 bases, leaving 4 bases not matched to a gene. The CDR3 spans 13 residues. Germline loops: CDR1 SGHNT, CDR2 YYREEE (reference sequence). DNA for the CDR3: TGTGCCAGCAGCTACCGACAGGGGGCAGAAGCTTTCTTT. It translates to CASSYRQGAEAFF. The full variable domain, with the rest looked up from reference TRBV5-4 and TRBJ1-1, is ETGVTQSPTHLIKTRGQQVTLRCSSQSGHNTVSWYQQALGQGPQFIFQYYREEENGRGNFPPRFSGLQFPNYSSELNVNALELDDSALYLCASSYRQGAEAFFGQGTRLTVV.

The chain recombines TRBV2 with TRBJ2-2; no clear D. Trimming took 2 bases from V and 6 from J, leaving 7 bases between them. This CDR3 has 13 amino acids. In germline, CDR1 is SNHLY, CDR2 FYNNEI. CDR3 loop: CASSEISPGELFF. CDR3 sequence (DNA): TGTGCCAGCAGTGAAATATCTCCCGGGGAGCTGTTTTTT.

The chain links TRBV5-8 to TRBJ2-3; TRBD2 matches at 7 bases. The CDR3 is 15 residues long. Per germline, CDR1 SGHTS and CDR2 YDEGEE. V lost 5 bases, J lost 0 bases, and 6 bases stayed unmatched. This chain's CDR3 is CASRVGGDSTDTQYF. CDR3 bases: TGTGCCAGCAGAGTGGGGGGGGATAGCACAGATACGCAGTATTTT.

J is TRBJ2-3 and V is TRBV10-3, with a weak D call TRBD2 (6 bases). Trimming left V 2 bases short and J 8 bases short, with 11 bases between. The V gene's germline CDR1 is ENHRY and CDR2 SYGVKD. The CDR3 spans 13 residues. CDR3 loop: CAISEGGAGTQYF. The CDR3 bases are TGTGCCATCAGTGAGGGAGGGGCCGGTACGCAGTATTTT.

The rearrangement links TRBV30 to TRBJ2-5; D is uncertain. Trimming took off 2 bases at V and 5 bases at J, with 6 bases between the two ends. Germline loops: CDR1 GTSNPN, CDR2 SVGIG (reference sequence). This CDR3 is built from 11 residues. Here the CDR3 reads CAWSREETQYF. Written as DNA, the CDR3 is TGTGCCTGGAGTCGAGAGGAGACCCAGTACTTC.

For this clone: This same CDR3 is encoded by further DNA sequences in the sample. The chain combines TRBV27 with TRBJ2-5, with TRBD1 as a possible D gene (5 bases). V was trimmed by 5 bases and J by 5 bases, leaving 12 bases between them. The CDR3 is 13 residues long. Germline CDR1 MNHEY, CDR2 SMNVEV (reference sequence). The CDR3 protein is CASSLRVWETQYF. The CDR3 DNA is TGTGCCAGCAGTCTCAGGGTTTGGGAGACCCAGTACTTC.

V is TRBV9 and J is TRBJ2-7; the D gene is possibly TRBD1 (7 bases). Germline V gene sequence: CDR1 SGDLS, CDR2 YYNGEE. Trimming took 4 bases from V and 6 from J, leaving 17 bases between them. CDR3 length equals 14 residues. In DNA, the CDR3 is TGTGCCAGCAGCACCCAGGGGGGCAGCTCCGAGCAGTACTTC. Translation: CASSTQGGSSEQYF.

The chain couples TRBV7-7 to TRBJ2-5; D uncertain. The length of the CDR3 is 13 residues. Between the trimmed V and J ends, which lost 0 bases and 5 bases, there was a span of 7 bases. Germline CDR1 is SSHAT and CDR2 is FNYEAQ (reference sequence). CDR3 in DNA: TGTGCCAGCAGCTTAGCGGGCCTCGAGACCCAGTACTTC. Its protein is CASSLAGLETQYF.

A single count supports this clone. Here the CDR3 reads CASSSTGTGNGNTIYF. The CDR3 bases are TGTGCCAGCAGTTCCACGGGGACAGGAAATGGAAACACCATATATTTT. The rearrangement uses TRBV28 and TRBJ1-3; 8 positions match TRBD1. This CDR3 spans 16 amino acids. Looked up from germline, CDR1 is MDHEN and CDR2 is SYDVKM. V was clipped by 4 bases and J by 3 bases; unmatched bases: 8.

The chain employs TRBV11-3 and TRBJ1-1; perhaps TRBD1 as D (5 bases). Trimming took 3 bases from V and 0 from J, leaving 8 bases between them. Germline lookup yields CDR1 SGHNT and CDR2 YENEEA. The CDR3 sequence is 14 residues long. The DNA for the CDR3 is TGTGCCAGCAGCTTGTCAGGGTTGAACACTGAAGCTTTCTTT. It is translated as CASSLSGLNTEAFF. Looking up the rest from reference TRBV11-3 and TRBJ1-1 gives the full variable domain: EAGVVQSPRYKIIEKKQPVAFWCNPISGHNTLYWYLQNLGQGPELLIRYENEEAVDDSQLPKDRFSAERLKGVDSTLKIQPAELGDSAVYLCASSLSGLNTEAFFGQGTRLTVV.

The CDR3 spells CASSFEGLKETQYF. Here the CDR3 DNA reads TGCGCCAGCAGCTTCGAGGGACTAAAAGAGACCCAGTACTTC. The chain couples TRBV5-1 to TRBJ2-5, with TRBD2 identical over 7 bases. In germline, CDR1 is SGHRS, CDR2 YFSETQ. Losses at the gene ends were 2 bases for V and 3 bases for J; bases not matched to a gene: 4. The CDR3 extends over 14 amino acids. The full variable domain, with the rest looked up from reference TRBV5-1 and TRBJ2-5, is KAGVTQTPRYLIKTRGQQVTLSCSPISGHRSVSWYQQTPGQGLQFLFEYFSETQRNKGNFPGRFSGRQFSNSRSEMNVSTLELGDSALYLCASSFEGLKETQYFGPGTRLLVL.

In its sample, this clone was seen once. This rearrangement joins TRBV4-3 to TRBJ2-1; possible D gene TRBD1, 5 bases. CDR1 is LGHNA and CDR2 is YSLEER in the germline V gene. This CDR3 region has 14 residues. V shed 0 bases and J shed 9 bases, with 12 bases lying between them. The CDR3 protein is CASSQDSAGLEQFF. The CDR3 DNA sequence: TGCGCCAGCAGCCAAGATTCGGCAGGGCTTGAGCAGTTCTTC.

This clone turned up a few times. The chain has TRBV10-3 and TRBJ2-3, with 8 bases lining up with TRBD1. The CDR3 length is 14 residues. Germline CDR1 and CDR2: ENHRY and SYGVKD. V was clipped by 11 bases and J by 0 bases; unmatched bases: 7. The CDR3, as DNA: TGTGCCGTGCAGGGGGCGGTCAGCACAGATACGCAGTATTTT. As protein: CAVQGAVSTDTQYF.

The chain recombines TRBV27 with TRBJ1-2; D uncertain. The CDR3 length is 13 residues. Germline V CDR1 and CDR2: MNHEY, SMNVEV (reference sequence). V dropped 0 bases and J dropped 4 bases, with 6 bases sitting between them. Here the CDR3 reads CASSLSISYGYTF. In DNA form, the CDR3 reads TGTGCCAGCAGTTTATCGATCTCCTATGGCTACACCTTC.

The CDR3 here is CASTRGGTLYEQYF. CDR3 nucleotide sequence: TGTGCCAGCACCCGGGGCGGGACTCTCTACGAGCAGTACTTC. This sequence joins TRBV5-6 and TRBJ2-7; D possibly corresponds to TRBD2 (6 bases). The CDR3 is 14 amino acids. Germline CDR1 reads SGHDT; CDR2 reads YYEEEE. Trimming left V 6 bases short and J 3 bases short, with 16 bases between.

The chain couples TRBV7-9 to TRBJ2-7; D is undetermined. Per germline, CDR1 SEHNR and CDR2 FQNEAQ (reference sequence). Trimming shortened V by 6 bases and J by 2 bases, and 5 bases separated the two germline ends. The CDR3 runs 11 residues. CDR3 protein: CASSPAYEQYF. The CDR3 DNA is TGTGCCAGCAGTCCCGCCTACGAGCAGTACTTC.

The chain combines TRBV29-1 with TRBJ2-3; 14 bases match TRBD2. The CDR3 is 16 amino acids. V shed 5 bases and J 4 bases; nucleotides not matched to a gene: 8. CDR1 is SQVTM and CDR2 is ANQGSEA in the germline V gene. This CDR3 reads CSVSGTSGRSADTQYF. CDR3 in DNA: TGCAGCGTTTCCGGGACTAGCGGGAGATCGGCAGATACGCAGTATTTT.

The V gene is TRBV11-2, the J gene TRBJ2-7; 7 bases agree with TRBD2. This CDR3 is 15 amino acids long. V lost 5 bases, J lost 1 base, and 8 bases stayed unmatched. The germline V gene encodes CDR1 SGHAT and CDR2 FQNNGV. This CDR3 reads CASSGGLGESYEQYF. CDR3 bases: TGTGCCAGCAGCGGAGGACTAGGGGAGTCCTACGAGCAGTACTTC.